One and the same sample provided the 14 T cell receptor beta chains below, sequenced in a study of T cells after yellow fever vaccination. TCRdb redid the calling of the 5' RACE reads with MiXCR, one entry per CDR3 protein. The sample consists of a few hundred thousand distinct CDR3 sequences, approximately 6.7% of them appearing once. The sample was CD4+ T cells sorted from PBMCs, taken on the day of the yellow fever booster vaccination. Every receptor here comes from a young man who received the YFV17D yellow fever vaccine.

The V and J genes are TRBV12-5 and TRBJ2-6; 12 bases fit TRBD2. The CDR3 runs 22 residues. Germline assignment: CDR1 LGHNT and CDR2 FRNRAP. The junction had 21 bases not matched to a gene; V was cut back by 6 bases and J by 3 bases. The CDR3 DNA is TGTGCTAGTGGGCCCACAGCGATTCTAGCGGGAGGGCCCGGGCGTGGGGCCAACGTCCTGACTTTC. Translating gives CASGPTAILAGGPGRGANVLTF. Using reference TRBV12-5 and TRBJ2-6 for the parts outside the CDR3, the full variable domain is DARVTQTPRHKVTEMGQEVTMRCQPILGHNTVFWYRQTMMQGLELLAYFRNRAPLDDSGMPKDRFSAEMPDATLATLKIQPSEPRDSAVYFCASGPTAILAGGPGRGANVLTFGAGSRLTVL.

The chain has TRBV3-1 and TRBJ2-6; D is undetermined. CDR3 size: 16 residues. Trimming left V 3 bases short and J 1 base short, with 10 bases between. The germline gives CDR1 LGHDT, CDR2 YNNKEL (reference sequence). The CDR3 nucleotides are TGTGCCAGCAGCCATTTGAGATCATCTGGGGCCAACGTCCTGACTTTC. Encoded protein: CASSHLRSSGANVLTF.

This clonotype was recorded many times. The chain carries TRBV20-1 and TRBJ2-5; 7 bases fit TRBD1. This CDR3 is built from 15 residues. After removal of 6 bases from V and 4 bases from J, the junction contained 14 bases not matched to a gene. Germline values: CDR1 DFQATT, CDR2 SNEGSKA (reference sequence). The CDR3 bases are TGCAGTGCCTTAAAGCCGCGGACAGGACCAGAGACCCAGTACTTC. Translation gives CSALKPRTGPETQYF.

In its sample, this clonotype was seen a few times. This sequence joins TRBV29-1 and TRBJ1-4, with D possibly being TRBD1 (5 bases). The length of the CDR3 is 15 residues. Germline lookup yields CDR1 SQVTM and CDR2 ANQGSEA. Between the trimmed V and J ends, which lost 2 bases and 2 bases, there was a span of 12 bases. The CDR3 spells CSVERGAGTNEKLFF. CDR3 DNA: TGCAGCGTTGAACGTGGGGCAGGGACTAATGAAAAACTGTTTTTT. The variable domain in full, with the rest retrieved from reference TRBV29-1 and TRBJ1-4, is SAVISQKPSRDICQRGTSLTIQCQVDSQVTMMFWYRQQPGQSLTLIATANQGSEATYESGFVIDKFPISRPNLTFSTLTVSNMSPEDSSIYLCSVERGAGTNEKLFFGSGTQLSVL.

This clonotype was seen only a few times. This chain connects TRBV7-2 to TRBJ1-6; D not resolved. The CDR3 totals 15 residues. Germline CDR1 SGHTA, CDR2 FQGNSA. Trimming removed 1 base from V and 6 bases from J, with 10 bases in between. CDR3 loop: CASSLGVAGNSPLHF. The CDR3 DNA reads as TGTGCCAGCAGCTTAGGGGTTGCTGGTAATTCACCCCTCCACTTT.

In regard to this clonotype: A clone one base away is much larger, so this may be a read error. The chain links TRBV5-5 to TRBJ1-1; D possibly corresponds to TRBD1 (6 bases). Germline CDR1 SGHKS, CDR2 YYEKEE (reference sequence). The CDR3 covers 14 residues. V gave up 4 bases and J gave up 7 bases, with 17 bases separating them. Here the CDR3 DNA reads TGTGCCAGCAGCACCCCGAACAGGGTCATTGAAGCTTTCTTT. This gives the protein CASSTPNRVIEAFF.

V and J are TRBV6-1 and TRBJ2-7; perhaps TRBD1 as D (5 bases). The CDR3 length is 15 residues. Trimming cost V 7 bases and J 5 bases, with 21 bases left between them. Germline V gives CDR1 MNHNS, CDR2 SASEGT. CDR3 sequence (DNA): TGTGCCAGCATAAGTATCCAGGGTGAATGGCACGAGCAGTACTTC. Residues: CASISIQGEWHEQYF.

There are many counts of this clonotype. The chain uses TRBV5-1 and TRBJ2-1; no firm D call. This CDR3 spans 15 amino acids. The germline V gene has CDR1 SGHRS and CDR2 YFSETQ. V was clipped by 0 bases and J by 0 bases, with 7 bases between them. CDR3: CASSLVAVSYNEQFF. The CDR3 DNA reads TGCGCCAGCAGCTTGGTAGCCGTCTCCTACAATGAGCAGTTCTTC.

The chain combines TRBV7-2 with TRBJ2-7, with D unresolved. CDR1 is SGHTA, CDR2 FQGNSA, per germline. V lost 1 base to trimming and J lost 2 bases, with 9 bases between them. CDR3 length: 14 amino acids. CDR3 residues: CASSLDYSTYEQYF. CDR3 nucleotides: TGTGCCAGCAGCTTAGACTACAGCACCTACGAGCAGTACTTC.

This clonotype was seen ten or more times. V and J are TRBV12-3 or TRBV12-4 and TRBJ2-1; the match to TRBD2 covers 7 bases. With V trimmed by 6 bases and J by 10 bases, 3 bases remained unmatched. The CDR3 consists of 11 residues. The CDR3 region has the DNA TGTGCCAGCAGCACGCGGGGGGAGCAGTTCTTC. It specifies CASSTRGEQFF.

The V gene is TRBV20-1, the J gene TRBJ2-7; D ambiguous. The CDR3 has 13 residues. The ends were cut back, 4 bases at V and 5 bases at J, with 15 bases in the middle. Germline assignment: CDR1 DFQATT and CDR2 SNEGSKA (reference sequence). DNA of the CDR3: TGCAGTGCTACCCACCCGGGTGGAAACGAGCAGTACTTC. Translation: CSATHPGGNEQYF.

This clonotype was seen ten or more times. The J gene is TRBJ2-1, the V gene TRBV5-5; 10 nucleotides align to TRBD2. The length of the CDR3 is 16 residues. Germline V lookup: CDR1 SGHKS, CDR2 YYEKEE (reference sequence). V gave up 4 bases and J gave up 6 bases; unmatched junction bases: 10. As DNA, the CDR3 is TGTGCCAGCAGCCTCCAACTAGCGGGAAGGAGCAATGAGCAGTTCTTC. It specifies CASSLQLAGRSNEQFF.

The chain combines TRBV5-4 with TRBJ2-1; 8 nucleotides agree with TRBD2. CDR3 length: 17 amino acids. CDR1 is SGHNT, CDR2 YYREEE, per germline (reference sequence). Trimming cost V 4 bases and J 0 bases; bases outside gene matches: 9. The CDR3 nucleotides are TGTGCCAGCAGCGGTTTGGGCGGGAGGAGCTCCTACAATGAGCAGTTCTTC. Translated, it gives CASSGLGGRSSYNEQFF.

This chain uses TRBV12-3 or TRBV12-4 with TRBJ2-2; D is undetermined. The CDR3 has 12 residues. Trimming pared 5 bases from V and 8 bases from J, leaving 9 bases between. The CDR3 reads CASSPTAGELFF. The CDR3 DNA sequence: TGTGCCAGCAGTCCTACAGCGGGGGAGCTGTTTTTT.